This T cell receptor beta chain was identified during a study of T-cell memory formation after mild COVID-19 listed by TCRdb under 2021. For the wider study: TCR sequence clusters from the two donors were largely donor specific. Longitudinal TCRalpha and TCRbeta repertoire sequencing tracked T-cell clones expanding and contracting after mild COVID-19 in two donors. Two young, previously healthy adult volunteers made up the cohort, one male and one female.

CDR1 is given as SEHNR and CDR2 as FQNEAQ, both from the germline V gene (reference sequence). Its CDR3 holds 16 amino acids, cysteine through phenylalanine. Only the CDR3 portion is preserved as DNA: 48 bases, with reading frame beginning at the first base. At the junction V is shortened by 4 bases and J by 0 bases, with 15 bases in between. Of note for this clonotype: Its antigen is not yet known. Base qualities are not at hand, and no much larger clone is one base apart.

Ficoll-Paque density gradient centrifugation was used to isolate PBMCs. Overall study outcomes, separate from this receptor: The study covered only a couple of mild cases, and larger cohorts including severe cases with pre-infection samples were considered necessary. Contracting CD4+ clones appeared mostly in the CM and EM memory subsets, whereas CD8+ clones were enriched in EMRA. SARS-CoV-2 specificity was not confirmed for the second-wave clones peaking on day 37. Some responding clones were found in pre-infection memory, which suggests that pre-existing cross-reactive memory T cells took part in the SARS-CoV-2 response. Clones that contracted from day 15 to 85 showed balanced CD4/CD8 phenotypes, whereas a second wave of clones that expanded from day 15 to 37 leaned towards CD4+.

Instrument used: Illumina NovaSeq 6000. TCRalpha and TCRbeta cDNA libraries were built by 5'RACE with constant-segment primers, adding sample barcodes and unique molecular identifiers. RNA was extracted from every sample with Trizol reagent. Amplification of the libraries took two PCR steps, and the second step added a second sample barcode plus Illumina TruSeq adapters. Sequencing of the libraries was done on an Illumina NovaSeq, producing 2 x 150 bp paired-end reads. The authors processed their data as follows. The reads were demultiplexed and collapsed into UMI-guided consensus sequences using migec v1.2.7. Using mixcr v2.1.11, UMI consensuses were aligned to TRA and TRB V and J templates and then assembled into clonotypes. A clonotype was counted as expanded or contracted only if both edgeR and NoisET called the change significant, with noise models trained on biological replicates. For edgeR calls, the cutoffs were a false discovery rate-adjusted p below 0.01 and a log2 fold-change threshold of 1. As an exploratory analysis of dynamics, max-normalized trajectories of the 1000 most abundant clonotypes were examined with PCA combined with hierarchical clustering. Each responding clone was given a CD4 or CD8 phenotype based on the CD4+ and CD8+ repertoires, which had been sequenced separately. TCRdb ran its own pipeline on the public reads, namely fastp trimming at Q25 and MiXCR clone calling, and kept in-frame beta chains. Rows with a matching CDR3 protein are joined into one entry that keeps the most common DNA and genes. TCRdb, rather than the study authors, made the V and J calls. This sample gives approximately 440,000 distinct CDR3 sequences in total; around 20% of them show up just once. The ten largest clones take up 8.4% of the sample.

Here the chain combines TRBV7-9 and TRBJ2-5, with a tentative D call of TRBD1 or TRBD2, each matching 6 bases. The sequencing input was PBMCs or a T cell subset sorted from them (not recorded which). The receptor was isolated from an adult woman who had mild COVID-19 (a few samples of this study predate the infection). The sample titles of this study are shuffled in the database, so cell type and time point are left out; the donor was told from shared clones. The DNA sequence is TGTGCCAGCAGCTCCGGGGGCGGGGACTACCAAGAGACCCAGTACTTC. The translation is CASSSGGGDYQETQYF.